This T cell receptor beta chain was captured in a study of shared clonotypes between healthy human individuals. Across the study: In total, the donors were a couple of women and a few men aged 18 to 49. Whole-study results and caveats: Owing to a small donor count, the genetic and exposure-history diversity represented was limited. Only blood samples were collected, and tissue repertoires likely differ.

CDR3 size: 19 residues. V lost 0 bases, J lost 0 bases, and 13 bases stayed unmatched. Germline V lookup: CDR1 SGHVS, CDR2 FNYEAQ. Of note for this clone: Its antigen is not known.

The repertoire was sequenced with immunoSEQ multiplex PCR; TCRdb's copy has only in-frame clones and lacks some. The table has over 2 million clones, around 90% seen once. The clonotype comes from a man aged 18 to 29 in good health. Some clones in this sample may be carry-over from other donors' samples. The chain links TRBV7-6 to TRBJ1-1; 7 bases align to TRBD1. Sequences were obtained from naive CD4+ T cells from PBMCs. Subset given: CD45RA+ positively selected. For the CDR3, the DNA is TGTGCCAGCAGCTTAGCGCTCAAGGGGACAGCGAACATGAACACTGAAGCTTTCTTT. Encoded protein: CASSLALKGTANMNTEAFF.